One sample yielded the 24 T cell receptor beta chains listed below, sequenced in a study of T cell repertoires in cytomegalovirus infection. For these TCRs, the target antigens are not known. TCRdb re-analysed the reads in MiXCR, keeping a single row per CDR3 protein. The table shows about 900,000 distinct CDR3 sequences, with 30% to 40% occurring only once. This specimen consisted of cultured CD8+ T cells from PBMCs, obtained from culture after CMV antigen stimulation. The receptors stem from a human donor in good health (CMV status not recorded). Some clones in this sample may be carry-over from other donors' samples.

A few counts support this clonotype. The V gene is TRBV27, the J gene TRBJ2-1; D call uncertain. The CDR3 covers 12 residues. Between the trimmed V and J ends, which lost 6 bases and 5 bases, there was a span of 8 bases. Germline CDR1 reads MNHEY; CDR2 reads SMNVEV (reference sequence). The CDR3 here is CASSYIDNEQFF. The CDR3 DNA reads as TGTGCCAGCAGCTACATCGACAATGAGCAGTTCTTC.

The sample holds a few counts of this clonotype. The chain links TRBV6-1 to TRBJ2-2; the D gene is possibly TRBD1 (5 bases). The CDR3 spans 13 residues. V lost 3 bases and J lost 8, with 10 bases in between. CDR1 is MNHNS and CDR2 is SASEGT in the germline V gene. For the CDR3, the DNA is TGTGCCAGCAGTGACTTGACAGCGGGGGAGCTGTTTTTT. This codes for CASSDLTAGELFF.

This clonotype came up a few times. The V and J genes are TRBV13 and TRBJ2-1, with 12 bases that match TRBD2. The CDR3 covers 15 residues. Germline assignment: CDR1 PRHDT and CDR2 FYEKMQ (reference sequence). With V trimmed by 5 bases and J by 6 bases, 5 bases remained unmatched. CDR3 in DNA: TGTGCCAGCAGCCTCGGGACTAGCGGGCTCAATGAGCAGTTCTTC. It is translated as CASSLGTSGLNEQFF.

This clonotype has a count of ten or more. The J gene is TRBJ1-1, the V gene TRBV20-1, with D maybe TRBD1 (5 bases). In germline, CDR1 is DFQATT, CDR2 SNEGSKA (reference sequence). The length of the CDR3 is 17 residues. V was shortened by 0 bases and J by 6 bases, with 23 bases between the two germline ends. The CDR3 nucleotides are TGCAGTGCTAGAGAAGGAACGAGGGGAAGAGGGAGGGCTGAAGCTTTCTTT. This encodes CSAREGTRGRGRAEAFF.

This chain uses TRBV2 with TRBJ2-2; TRBD1 agrees at 9 bases. This CDR3 has 15 amino acids. Germline V lookup: CDR1 SNHLY, CDR2 FYNNEI. Germline trimming cut 3 bases from V and 5 bases from J; bases unmatched to any gene: 4. CDR3 coding DNA: TGTGCCAGCAGTGAGCCGGACAGGGGTACCGGGGAGCTGTTTTTT. Translating it yields CASSEPDRGTGELFF. Using reference TRBV2 and TRBJ2-2 for the parts outside the CDR3, the full variable domain is EPEVTQTPSHQVTQMGQEVILRCVPISNHLYFYWYRQILGQKVEFLVSFYNNEISEKSEIFDDQFSVERPDGSNFTLKIRSTKLEDSAMYFCASSEPDRGTGELFFGEGSRLTVL.

This chain links TRBV9 with TRBJ2-1; TRBD1 is a possible D gene (9 bases). The CDR3 covers 21 residues. Germline-derived CDR1 and CDR2 are SGDLS and YYNGEE. Trimming stripped 0 bases from V and 0 bases from J, with 25 bases between. CDR3 sequence reads: CASSVVPGQGNGGDSYNEQFF. DNA for the CDR3: TGTGCCAGCAGCGTAGTGCCCGGACAGGGGAACGGGGGGGACTCCTACAATGAGCAGTTCTTC.

This sequence joins TRBV7-2 and TRBJ2-7; a possible D gene is TRBD1 (6 bases). The CDR3 is 14 amino acids. The V gene lost 5 bases and the J gene lost 2 bases, with 13 bases spanning the gap. CDR1 and CDR2 (germline): SGHTA, FQGNSA. DNA for the CDR3: TGTGCCAGCAGCCGGACAGCGACTACCTACGAGCAGTACTTC. Its protein is CASSRTATTYEQYF.

The table lists this clonotype with a count of one. The chain carries TRBV7-9 and TRBJ2-1, with 9 bases fitting TRBD1. CDR1 is SEHNR, CDR2 FQNEAQ, per germline (reference sequence). The J segment lost 0 bases and the V segment lost 3 bases, leaving 3 bases of the junction unmatched. The length of the CDR3 is 16 residues. As DNA, the CDR3 is TGTGCCAGCAGCTTCACACAGGGGGCCTCCTACAATGAGCAGTTCTTC. This translates into CASSFTQGASYNEQFF.

This chain uses TRBV4-1 with TRBJ1-1; 10 positions agree with TRBD1. Germline CDR1 reads MGHRA; CDR2 reads YSYEKL. V was clipped by 3 bases and J by 2 bases; unmatched bases: 12. The CDR3 covers 18 residues. This chain's CDR3 is CASSHPRQGAAQNTEAFF. The CDR3 nucleotides are TGCGCCAGCAGCCATCCCCGACAGGGGGCTGCACAAAACACTGAAGCTTTCTTT.

This clonotype occurred many times. The V call is TRBV7-6, the J call TRBJ2-2, with D maybe TRBD1 (5 bases). V lost 3 bases, J lost 6 bases, and 5 bases lay in between. CDR3 length: 12 residues. Germline CDR1 and CDR2: SGHVS and FNYEAQ. The CDR3 nucleotides read TGTGCCAGCAGCTTCAGGGCCGGGGAGCTGTTTTTT. It translates to CASSFRAGELFF.

The count of this clonotype is one. Sequence at one end of the junction differs from germline and may be a read error. The chain recombines TRBV6-2 or TRBV6-3 with TRBJ2-1, with TRBD2 matching over 10 bases. The CDR3 contains 15 residues. CDR1 and CDR2 from the germline V gene are MNHEY and SVGEGT. DNA of the CDR3: TGTACCAGCAGTTACGCCGCTAGCGGGGGCGATGAGCAGTTCTTC. Encoded protein: CTSSYAASGGDEQFF.

The sample holds one count of this clonotype. This chain uses TRBV19 with TRBJ2-7; the D gene is possibly TRBD1 (6 bases). Germline lookup yields CDR1 LNHDA and CDR2 SQIVND (reference sequence). The CDR3 totals 14 residues. Trimming cost V 3 bases and J 0 bases, with 9 bases left between them. CDR3 residues: CASSIRGFSYEQYF. The CDR3 DNA follows: TGTGCCAGTAGTATCAGGGGTTTCTCCTACGAGCAGTACTTC.

This clonotype turned up a few times. The chain combines TRBV20-1 with TRBJ2-3; 11 nucleotides align to TRBD2. The CDR3 has 17 residues. Germline V gene lookup returns CDR1 DFQATT and CDR2 SNEGSKA (reference sequence). The J segment lost 6 bases and the V segment lost 0 bases, leaving 11 bases of the junction unmatched. The CDR3 DNA reads as TGCAGTGCTAGAGATTACTTGCTAGCGGGGGGACCGGATACGCAGTATTTT. It yields the protein CSARDYLLAGGPDTQYF.

The chain recombines TRBV2 with TRBJ2-3, with D tentatively TRBD2 (5 bases). V lost 4 bases to trimming and J lost 2 bases, with 10 bases between them. Germline V lookup: CDR1 SNHLY, CDR2 FYNNEI. The CDR3 totals 14 residues. In DNA form, the CDR3 reads TGTGCCAGCAGTGGGCTGGACTCCACAGATACGCAGTATTTT. It codes for CASSGLDSTDTQYF. The full variable domain, its missing parts supplied by reference TRBV2 and TRBJ2-3, is EPEVTQTPSHQVTQMGQEVILRCVPISNHLYFYWYRQILGQKVEFLVSFYNNEISEKSEIFDDQFSVERPDGSNFTLKIRSTKLEDSAMYFCASSGLDSTDTQYFGPGTRLTVL.

This clonotype was recorded a few times. CDR3 loop: CASTQTGTDSTDTQYF. The DNA of the CDR3 is TGTGCCAGCACCCAAACCGGGACAGATAGCACAGATACGCAGTATTTT. The genes are TRBV7-9 and TRBJ2-3, with 7 positions matching TRBD1. This CDR3 region has 16 residues. Germline assignment: CDR1 SEHNR and CDR2 FQNEAQ (reference sequence). V lost 7 bases and J lost 0; bases outside the gene matches: 10.

The CDR3 reads CAISERTLAGGYEQYF. The DNA of the CDR3 is TGTGCCATCAGTGAGAGGACGCTAGCGGGGGGCTACGAGCAGTACTTC. The chain carries TRBV10-3 and TRBJ2-7; 11 bases fit TRBD2. The germline V gene has CDR1 ENHRY and CDR2 SYGVKD. The CDR3 has 16 amino acids. Trimming took 2 bases from V and 3 from J; bases not matched to a gene: 6.

The chain employs TRBV28 and TRBJ2-1; D tentatively fits TRBD1 or TRBD2 (6 bases each). This CDR3 region has 17 residues. In germline, CDR1 is MDHEN, CDR2 SYDVKM. V was trimmed by 4 bases and J by 1 base, leaving 17 bases between them. The DNA of the CDR3 is TGTGCCAGCAGTTCCCTGGGGGGCGTTCCTTCCTACAATGAGCAGTTCTTC. Amino acid sequence: CASSSLGGVPSYNEQFF.

This chain connects TRBV13 to TRBJ1-5, with TRBD1 as a possible D gene (6 bases). The CDR3 is made up of 14 amino acids. V lost 5 bases to trimming and J lost 8 bases, with 16 bases between them. In germline, CDR1 is PRHDT, CDR2 FYEKMQ (reference sequence). Here the CDR3 reads CASSQRGGAEPQHF. The CDR3 DNA reads TGTGCCAGCAGCCAGAGAGGGGGAGCGGAGCCCCAGCATTTT. The full variable domain, its missing parts supplied by reference TRBV13 and TRBJ1-5, is AAGVIQSPRHLIKEKRETATLKCYPIPRHDTVYWYQQGPGQDPQFLISFYEKMQSDKGSIPDRFSAQQFSDYHSELNMSSLELGDSALYFCASSQRGGAEPQHFGDGTRLSIL.

The rearrangement uses TRBV25-1 and TRBJ2-5; D not resolved. CDR1 is MGHDK and CDR2 is SYGVNS in the germline V gene. Trimming removed 8 bases from V and 2 bases from J, with 3 bases in between. This CDR3 is built from 10 residues. The CDR3 DNA is TGTGCCAGCCTACAAGAGACCCAGTACTTC. Amino acid sequence: CASLQETQYF.

CDR3 nucleotides: TGTGCCAGCTCAGGCTTTTTAGCCGGGGGGGCGAACGAGCAGTACTTC. Translating it yields CASSGFLAGGANEQYF. The J gene is TRBJ2-7, the V gene TRBV18; TRBD2 matches at 8 bases. This CDR3 is built from 16 residues. Trimming cost V 5 bases and J 5 bases; bases outside gene matches: 14. CDR1 is KGHSH, CDR2 LQKENI, per germline.

This sequence joins TRBV28 and TRBJ2-7, with 7 bases fitting TRBD1. The ends lost 2 bases at V and 8 bases at J; junction bases unmatched: 3. The germline CDR1 and CDR2 sequences are MDHEN and SYDVKM. CDR3 size: 12 residues. The CDR3 region has the DNA TGTGCCAGCAGTTTAGACAGGGACAAGCAGTACGTC. Its translation is CASSLDRDKQYV.

The V and J genes are TRBV7-9 and TRBJ1-1; TRBD1 might be the D (5 bases). There are 14 residues in the CDR3. Germline CDR1 and CDR2: SEHNR and FQNEAQ (reference sequence). Trimming pared 6 bases from V and 4 bases from J, leaving 15 bases between. CDR3 sequence reads: CASRPPGQSTEAFF. CDR3 nucleotides: TGTGCCAGCAGGCCCCCGGGGCAGAGCACTGAAGCTTTCTTT.

This chain uses TRBV19 with TRBJ2-1, with D possibly matching TRBD2 (6 bases). CDR3 length: 14 amino acids. Germline CDR1 and CDR2: LNHDA and SQIVND (reference sequence). V was trimmed by 8 bases and J by 0 bases, leaving 11 bases between them. Written as DNA, the CDR3 is TGTGCCAGTGCGGACGGGAGCTCCTACAATGAGCAGTTCTTC. Its translation is CASADGSSYNEQFF.

The chain joins TRBV19 to TRBJ1-2, with 7 bases identical to TRBD1. Germline assignment: CDR1 LNHDA and CDR2 SQIVND (reference sequence). This CDR3 comprises 15 residues. With 8 bases clipped from V and 2 bases from J, the junction kept 11 bases outside the gene matches. The CDR3: CASGGGTERNYGYTF. In DNA, the CDR3 is TGTGCCAGTGGGGGCGGGACAGAAAGAAACTATGGCTACACCTTC.